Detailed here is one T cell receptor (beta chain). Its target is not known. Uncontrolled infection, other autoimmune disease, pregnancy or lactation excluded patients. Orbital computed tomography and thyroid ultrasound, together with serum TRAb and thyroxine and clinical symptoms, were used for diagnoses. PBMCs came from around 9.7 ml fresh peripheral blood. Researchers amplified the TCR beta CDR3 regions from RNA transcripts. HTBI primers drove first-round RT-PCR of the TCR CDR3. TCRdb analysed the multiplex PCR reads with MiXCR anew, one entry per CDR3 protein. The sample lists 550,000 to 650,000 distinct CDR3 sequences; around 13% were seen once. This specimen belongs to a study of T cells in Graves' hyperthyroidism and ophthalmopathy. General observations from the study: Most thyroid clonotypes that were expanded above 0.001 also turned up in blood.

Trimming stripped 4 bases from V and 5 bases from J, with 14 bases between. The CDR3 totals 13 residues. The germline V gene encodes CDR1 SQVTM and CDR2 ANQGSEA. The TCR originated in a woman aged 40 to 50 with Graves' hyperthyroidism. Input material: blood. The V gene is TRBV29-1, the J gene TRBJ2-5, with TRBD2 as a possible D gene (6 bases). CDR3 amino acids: CSVGYTSRETQYF. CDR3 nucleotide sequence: TGCAGCGTTGGTTATACTAGCAGGGAGACCCAGTACTTC.